Below are 3 T cell receptor beta chains sequenced from a single sample in a study of blood T cell repertoires in COVID-19. Profiled with immunoSEQ multiplex PCR; TCRdb holds only in-frame clones, not every one. The sample carries fewer than 500,000 clones, about 90% recorded once. Sequencing used peripheral blood. The receptors were sampled from a man between 18 and 35 years old with COVID-19, enrolled during active disease.

The chain combines TRBV18 with TRBJ2-4, with D possibly TRBD2 on 5 matching bases. Germline lookup yields CDR1 KGHSH and CDR2 LQKENI. The CDR3 is made up of 13 amino acids. V was cut by 2 bases and J by 7 bases, with 9 bases left in between. CDR3 DNA: TGTGCCAGCTCACCAGTGGCGGGTAACATTCAGTACTTC. Translation: CASSPVAGNIQYF. Complete variable domain (other parts from reference TRBV18 and TRBJ2-4): NAGVMQNPRHLVRRRGQEARLRCSPMKGHSHVYWYRQLPEEGLKFMVYLQKENIIDESGMPKERFSAEFPKEGPSILRIQQVVRGDSAAYFCASSPVAGNIQYFGAGTRLSVL.

This chain uses TRBV7-6 with TRBJ2-3, with 8 positions matching TRBD2. The germline gives CDR1 SGHVS, CDR2 FNYEAQ. The length of the CDR3 is 16 residues. V trimming: 4 bases; J trimming: 3 bases; junction bases outside the gene matches: 9. The CDR3 region has the DNA TGTGCCAGCAGCTCCACTGGGCGGGGGGCTACAGATACGCAGTATTTT. This encodes CASSSTGRGATDTQYF.

The V call is TRBV29-1, the J call TRBJ1-1; 8 bases line up with TRBD1. CDR1 and CDR2 (germline): SQVTM, ANQGSEA. The CDR3 spans 15 residues. After removal of 8 bases from V and 2 bases from J, the junction contained 13 bases not matched to a gene. CDR3 sequence (DNA): TGCAGCACCGAAGGGACAGGAATAATTAACACTGAAGCTTTCTTT. Amino acid sequence: CSTEGTGIINTEAFF.